Each of the 31 T cell receptor beta chains below was sequenced from the same sample in a study of post-analysis software for immune sequencing data. Points from the study as a whole: In patients, five TRBV segments were more frequent than in controls, with TRBV5-6, TRBV5-1 and TRBV20-1 among them.

The TCR beta cDNA libraries carried unique molecular identifiers. TCRdb redid the calling of the PCR reads with MiXCR, one entry per CDR3 protein. The data contain 650,000 to 850,000 distinct CDR3 sequences, more than 45% of them singletons. Their cognate antigens are unknown. The sequencing sample was made of blood. The source is a girl aged 5-17 years with multiple sclerosis.

Details on this clonotype: Sequence at one end of the junction differs from germline and may be a read error. The chain couples TRBV11-2 to TRBJ2-7; TRBD2 aligns across 7 bases. The CDR3 consists of 15 residues. Germline assignment: CDR1 SGHAT and CDR2 FQNNGV. CDR3 sequence: CANSPVAGVPYEQYF. Here the CDR3 DNA reads TGTGCCAACAGCCCGGTGGCGGGAGTCCCCTACGAGCAGTACTTC. The entire variable domain, with the rest obtained from reference TRBV11-2 and TRBJ2-7, is as follows: EAGVAQSPRYKIIEKRQSVAFWCNPISGHATLYWYQQILGQGPKLLIQFQNNGVVDDSQLPKDRFSAERLKGVDSTLKIQPAKLEDSAVYLCANSPVAGVPYEQYFGPGTRLTVT.

This clonotype was detected a few times. V usage is TRBV20-1 and J usage is TRBJ2-1, with D perhaps TRBD2 (5 bases). The CDR3 contains 15 residues. CDR1 and CDR2 (germline): DFQATT, SNEGSKA (reference sequence). Trimming left V 5 bases short and J 0 bases short, with 14 bases between. This chain's CDR3 is CSAGLTGSSYNEQFF. In nucleotides, the CDR3 is TGCAGTGCTGGGTTGACTGGGAGCTCCTACAATGAGCAGTTCTTC.

The chain recombines TRBV5-8 with TRBJ2-1, with 9 bases lining up with TRBD1. The germline CDR1 and CDR2 sequences are SGHTS and YDEGEE. This CDR3 comprises 13 residues. J lost 9 bases, V lost 4 bases, and 5 bases had no gene match. The CDR3 region is CASSLDRGSEQFF. CDR3 DNA: TGTGCCAGCAGCCTAGACAGGGGGAGTGAGCAGTTCTTC.

CDR3 nucleotides: TGCAGCGTACCGGGACTAGCGGGAGGAGCCTACGAGCAGTACTTC. Translating it yields CSVPGLAGGAYEQYF. The gene calls are TRBV29-1 and TRBJ2-7; TRBD2 agrees at 15 bases. V shed 6 bases, J shed 2 bases, and the junction held 5 bases outside the gene matches. CDR1 is SQVTM, CDR2 ANQGSEA, per germline. CDR3 size: 15 residues.

The V and J genes are TRBV28 and TRBJ1-4; D unresolved. The V gene's germline CDR1 is MDHEN and CDR2 SYDVKM. V was pared by 3 bases and J by 2 bases, with 10 bases between. CDR3 length: 15 residues. CDR3 amino acids: CASSFWGGTNEKLFF. For the CDR3, the DNA is TGTGCCAGCAGTTTTTGGGGAGGTACTAATGAAAAACTGTTTTTT.

This clonotype was counted between two and nine times. The chain recombines TRBV7-2 with TRBJ2-7; 7 bases match TRBD2. Germline V lookup: CDR1 SGHTA, CDR2 FQGNSA. CDR3 length: 19 residues. V gave up 1 base and J gave up 0 bases; unmatched junction bases: 15. The CDR3 spells CASSLVREVNLGPSYEQYF. The CDR3 DNA follows: TGTGCCAGCAGCTTAGTACGGGAGGTTAACCTTGGACCCTCCTACGAGCAGTACTTC.

This clonotype was picked up a small number of times. V and J are TRBV6-5 and TRBJ1-1, with TRBD1 as a possible D gene (5 bases). With 0 bases removed from V and 1 base from J, the gap between germline ends came to 6 bases. From germline, CDR1 is MNHEY and CDR2 SVGAGI. The CDR3 spans 14 residues. CDR3 sequence (DNA): TGTGCCAGCAGTTACTCTCAGGGGAACACTGAAGCTTTCTTT. As protein: CASSYSQGNTEAFF.

This chain connects TRBV3-1 to TRBJ2-5, with 7 bases matching TRBD2. Germline V gene sequence: CDR1 LGHDT, CDR2 YNNKEL (reference sequence). The CDR3 contains 19 residues. Trimming cost V 7 bases and J 5 bases; bases outside gene matches: 25. The CDR3 protein is CASTLSLRDVGRAFETQYF. The CDR3 coding sequence is TGTGCCAGCACCCTCTCGCTAAGGGATGTGGGGAGGGCCTTTGAGACCCAGTACTTC.

The gene calls are TRBV12-3 or TRBV12-4 and TRBJ1-1; the D gene is possibly TRBD1 (6 bases). This CDR3 has 12 amino acids. V was trimmed by 5 bases and J by 6 bases, leaving 10 bases between them. The DNA for the CDR3 is TGTGCCAGCAGTAAACAGGGTTCTGAAGCTTTCTTT. This gives the protein CASSKQGSEAFF.

In its sample, this clonotype was seen a few times. The genes are TRBV2 and TRBJ1-2; D uncertain. Germline V gene lookup returns CDR1 SNHLY and CDR2 FYNNEI. This CDR3 comprises 16 residues. V lost 0 bases to trimming and J lost 3 bases, with 14 bases between them. The DNA for the CDR3 is TGTGCCAGCAGTGAAGCAAGCGGCAGGATACACTATGGCTACACCTTC. Translation: CASSEASGRIHYGYTF.

The rearrangement links TRBV3-1 to TRBJ2-7; TRBD2 agrees at 10 bases. The CDR3 loop spans 14 amino acids. From germline, CDR1 is LGHDT and CDR2 YNNKEL (reference sequence). J lost 5 bases, V lost 2 bases, and 3 bases had no gene match. The CDR3 sequence is CASSQTSGNDEQYF. The CDR3 DNA sequence: TGTGCCAGCAGCCAAACTAGCGGGAACGACGAGCAGTACTTC.

This clonotype was picked up a small number of times. The chain is built from TRBV28 and TRBJ1-2; 8 positions agree with TRBD1. Unmatched junction bases numbered 8, after V lost 8 bases and J lost 6 bases. CDR1 MDHEN and CDR2 SYDVKM come from the germline V gene. The CDR3 runs 13 residues. CDR3 DNA: TGTGCCAGCGGACTCACAGGGGGTAATGGCTACACCTTC. It is translated as CASGLTGGNGYTF.

This clonotype was detected only once. The J gene is TRBJ2-1, the V gene TRBV6-1; D is unclear. This CDR3 is 16 amino acids long. Trimming shortened V by 0 bases and J by 6 bases, and 15 bases separated the two germline ends. Germline V CDR1 and CDR2: MNHNS, SASEGT. The CDR3 sequence is CASSEAYRAGANEQFF. The CDR3 DNA follows: TGTGCCAGCAGTGAAGCATACCGGGCCGGTGCCAATGAGCAGTTCTTC.

The genes are TRBV7-8 and TRBJ1-1; 9 bases fit TRBD1. Germline V gives CDR1 SGHVS, CDR2 FQNEAQ. The CDR3 is made up of 15 amino acids. V dropped 5 bases and J dropped 0; count of bases not matched to a gene: 4. DNA of the CDR3: TGTGCCAGCAGCCCCACAGGGGGCGTGAACACTGAAGCTTTCTTT. Amino acid sequence: CASSPTGGVNTEAFF.

With respect to this clonotype: The junction departs from the called germline gene at one end, perhaps through a read error. The chain carries TRBV14 and TRBJ2-5; D remains ambiguous. CDR1 is SGHDN and CDR2 is FVKESK in the germline V gene. The CDR3 contains 15 residues. In DNA, the CDR3 is TGTGCCGGCAGCCAAGATTGGGCATACCAAGAGACCCAGTACTTC. It specifies CAGSQDWAYQETQYF.

V is TRBV27 and J is TRBJ1-1; D gene unclear. The V and J ends lost 7 bases and 3 bases respectively, with 6 bases between them. CDR3 length: 11 amino acids. Germline V lookup: CDR1 MNHEY, CDR2 SMNVEV (reference sequence). The CDR3 DNA sequence: TGTGCCAGCACCTCAGACACTGAAGCTTTCTTT. It specifies CASTSDTEAFF.

This clonotype was found once. The rearrangement links TRBV4-1 to TRBJ2-1; D remains unclear. The CDR3 has 13 residues. V gave up 1 base and J gave up 8 bases, with 9 bases separating them. The germline gives CDR1 MGHRA, CDR2 YSYEKL. CDR3 sequence: CASSQVGGDEQFF. The CDR3 region has the DNA TGCGCCAGCAGCCAAGTGGGTGGCGATGAGCAGTTCTTC.

Regarding this clonotype: A junction boundary mismatches the germline segment, possibly from a read error. The rearrangement joins TRBV4-3 to TRBJ2-7, with D perhaps being TRBD1 or TRBD2 (5 bases each). CDR3 length equals 14 residues. Germline V gives CDR1 LGHNA, CDR2 YSLEER. CDR3 region: CASSQDLALGEPYF. CDR3 DNA sequence: TGCGCCAGCAGCCAAGACCTTGCCCTAGGGGAGCCGTACTTC.

The chain is built from TRBV15 and TRBJ2-7; 7 bases align to TRBD1. Trimming removed 3 bases from V and 1 base from J; junction bases left unmatched: 9. Germline V gene sequence: CDR1 LNHNV, CDR2 YYDKDF (reference sequence). There are 16 residues in the CDR3. The CDR3 coding sequence is TGTGCCACCAGCAGTCCCCAGGACAGGTCTTCCTACGAGCAGTACTTC. This gives the protein CATSSPQDRSSYEQYF. The entire variable domain, with the rest obtained from reference TRBV15 and TRBJ2-7, is as follows: DAMVIQNPRYQVTQFGKPVTLSCSQTLNHNVMYWYQQKSSQAPKLLFHYYDKDFNNEADTPDNFQSRRPNTSFCFLDIRSPGLGDTAMYLCATSSPQDRSSYEQYFGPGTRLTVT.

The CDR3 DNA follows: TGTGCCAGCAGCCTGGGGGGCGGGAGGCGACGCAATGAGCAGTACTTC. Residues: CASSLGGGRRRNEQYF. The chain joins TRBV11-2 to TRBJ2-5; 8 bases line up with TRBD2. J was trimmed by 11 bases and V by 5 bases; bases with no gene match: 19. The CDR3 consists of 16 residues. The germline V gene has CDR1 SGHAT and CDR2 FQNNGV. The entire variable domain, with the rest obtained from reference TRBV11-2 and TRBJ2-5, is as follows: EAGVAQSPRYKIIEKRQSVAFWCNPISGHATLYWYQQILGQGPKLLIQFQNNGVVDDSQLPKDRFSAERLKGVDSTLKIQPAKLEDSAVYLCASSLGGGRRRNEQYFGPGTRLLVL.

The chain is built from TRBV7-3 and TRBJ2-3, with TRBD1 matching 11 bases. Germline CDR1 SGHTA, CDR2 FQGTGA. This CDR3 comprises 15 residues. Trimming took 4 bases from V and 6 from J; bases not matched to a gene: 6. The DNA for the CDR3 is TGTGCCAGCAGCTCAGGACAGGGGGCGCCGGATACGCAGTATTTT. It translates to CASSSGQGAPDTQYF. Looking up the rest from reference TRBV7-3 and TRBJ2-3 gives the full variable domain: GAGVSQTPSNKVTEKGKYVELRCDPISGHTALYWYRQSLGQGPEFLIYFQGTGAADDSGLPNDRFFAVRPEGSVSTLKIQRTERGDSAVYLCASSSGQGAPDTQYFGPGTRLTVL.

The gene calls are TRBV12-3 or TRBV12-4 and TRBJ2-4; D gene ambiguous. The V end was cut by 2 bases, the J end by 4 bases, with 6 bases between. The CDR3 has 13 amino acids. In nucleotides, the CDR3 is TGTGCCAGCAGTTTACTAGAGAAAAACATTCAGTACTTC. Its translation: CASSLLEKNIQYF.

The chain joins TRBV20-1 to TRBJ2-1; TRBD2 matches 8 bases. The CDR3 loop spans 11 amino acids. The V segment lost 6 bases and the J segment 10 bases; nucleotides outside the gene matches: 5. Germline V gives CDR1 DFQATT, CDR2 SNEGSKA (reference sequence). CDR3 residues: CSAKAGVEQFF. The CDR3, as DNA: TGCAGTGCCAAAGCGGGAGTGGAGCAGTTCTTC.

This clonotype was counted a few times. The chain is built from TRBV9 and TRBJ2-6; TRBD2 is a possible D gene (5 bases). This CDR3 has 18 amino acids. The germline CDR1 and CDR2 sequences are SGDLS and YYNGEE. The V end was cut by 2 bases, the J end by 4 bases, with 19 bases between. CDR3 in amino acids: CASSVDKEGGSGANVLTF. Written as DNA, the CDR3 is TGTGCCAGCAGCGTTGACAAAGAAGGAGGATCAGGGGCCAACGTCCTGACTTTC.

In this sample, this clonotype turned up a few times. The chain employs TRBV9 and TRBJ2-1; TRBD2 agrees at 7 bases. The CDR3 extends over 16 amino acids. Germline values: CDR1 SGDLS, CDR2 YYNGEE. With V trimmed by 0 bases and J by 2 bases, 5 bases remained unmatched. CDR3 amino acids: CASSVAPSGTYNEQFF. The CDR3 DNA is TGTGCCAGCAGCGTAGCCCCCAGCGGGACCTACAATGAGCAGTTCTTC.

The chain joins TRBV6-5 to TRBJ1-2; no clear D gene. This CDR3 comprises 13 residues. Per the germline V gene, CDR1 is MNHEY and CDR2 is SVGAGI. V was shortened by 2 bases and J by 4 bases, with 8 bases between the two germline ends. As DNA, the CDR3 is TGTGCCAGCAGTTACGGTGGGGTCTATGGCTACACCTTC. This codes for CASSYGGVYGYTF.

On this clonotype: Mismatch with germline at one junction end may stem from a read error. The chain couples TRBV29-1 to TRBJ2-7; TRBD1 or TRBD2 may be the D gene (6 bases each). The CDR3 covers 13 residues. The V gene's germline CDR1 is SQVTM and CDR2 ANQGSEA. The CDR3 loop reads CSAEGGQSSEQYF. DNA for the CDR3: TGCAGCGCTGAGGGGGGACAATCCTCCGAGCAGTACTTC.

This sequence joins TRBV29-1 and TRBJ2-1; TRBD2 agrees at 11 bases. The CDR3 has 15 residues. Trimming removed 7 bases from V and 0 bases from J; junction bases left unmatched: 5. CDR1 is SQVTM, CDR2 ANQGSEA, per germline. The CDR3: CSAPLAGDSYNEQFF. Here the CDR3 DNA reads TGCAGCGCACCACTAGCGGGAGACTCCTACAATGAGCAGTTCTTC.

The chain links TRBV6-1 to TRBJ2-1; the D gene is possibly TRBD2 (6 bases). The CDR3 runs to 16 residues. V dropped 6 bases and J dropped 9 bases, with 24 bases sitting between them. Germline values: CDR1 MNHNS, CDR2 SASEGT. The CDR3 spells CASRKTVRGICGEQFF. The CDR3 DNA is TGTGCCAGCAGAAAAACGGTGCGCGGGATTTGTGGTGAGCAGTTCTTC.

The CDR3 nucleotides read TGCGCCAGCAGCCAACCATCGACTCTGCCCCAGCAGTACTTC. Protein: CASSQPSTLPQQYF. The J gene is TRBJ2-7, the V gene TRBV4-3; D ambiguous. V lost 2 bases and J 8 bases, leaving 16 bases between the germline ends. CDR1 and CDR2 (germline): LGHNA, YSLEER. This CDR3 has 14 amino acids.

The J gene is TRBJ2-5, the V gene TRBV15; 8 bases map to TRBD1. Germline trimming cut 4 bases from V and 11 bases from J; bases unmatched to any gene: 12. Germline V lookup: CDR1 LNHNV, CDR2 YYDKDF (reference sequence). The CDR3 loop spans 14 amino acids. Written as DNA, the CDR3 is TGTGCCACCAGCACGGACAGGGTTGGTAAAAAGCAGTACTTC. Translated, it gives CATSTDRVGKKQYF.